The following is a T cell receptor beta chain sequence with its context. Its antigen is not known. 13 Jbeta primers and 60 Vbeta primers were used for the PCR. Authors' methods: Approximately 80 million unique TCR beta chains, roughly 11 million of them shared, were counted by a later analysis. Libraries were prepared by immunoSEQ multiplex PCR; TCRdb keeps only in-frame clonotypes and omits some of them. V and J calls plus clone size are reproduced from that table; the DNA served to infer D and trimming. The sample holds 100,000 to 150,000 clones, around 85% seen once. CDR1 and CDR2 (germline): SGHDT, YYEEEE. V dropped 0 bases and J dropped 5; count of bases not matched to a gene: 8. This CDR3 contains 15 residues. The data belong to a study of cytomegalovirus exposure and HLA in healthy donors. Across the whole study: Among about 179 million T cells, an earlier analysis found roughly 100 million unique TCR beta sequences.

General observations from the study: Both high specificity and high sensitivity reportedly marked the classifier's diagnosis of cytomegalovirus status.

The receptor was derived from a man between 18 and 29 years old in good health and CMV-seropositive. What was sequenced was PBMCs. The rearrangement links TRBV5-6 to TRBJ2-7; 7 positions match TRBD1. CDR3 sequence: CASSLGTGNGDEQYF. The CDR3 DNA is TGTGCCAGCAGCTTGGGGACAGGAAATGGTGACGAGCAGTACTTC.